One sample yielded the 6 T cell receptor beta chains listed below, sequenced in a study of beta chain features in type 1 diabetes. The study's findings and limits: Shortening of TCRB CDR3s, moderate but significant, appeared in all four CD4+ subsets of Type 1 diabetes patients.

No antigen has been assigned to these receptors. Expressed TCRB transcripts were sequenced after all isolated RNA was converted to cDNA. Repertoires were generated with immunoSEQ multiplex PCR, while TCRdb's copy carries only in-frame clones and drops some. The sample contains 300,000 to 400,000 clones, over 9% of which appear only once. The sequenced material came from central memory CD4+ T cells from blood. The receptors stem from a man aged 30 to 39 with type 1 diabetes.

As DNA, the CDR3 is TGTGCCAGCAGTGGCCACAGGGGATGGAACAATGAGCAGTTCTTC. Its protein product is CASSGHRGWNNEQFF. This chain links TRBV6-1 with TRBJ2-1; TRBD1 agrees at 7 bases. The germline CDR1 and CDR2 sequences are MNHNS and SASEGT. The CDR3 totals 15 residues. Unmatched junction bases numbered 8, after V lost 4 bases and J lost 5 bases.

A few counts support this clone. V is TRBV19 and J is TRBJ1-1, with D unresolved. CDR1 LNHDA and CDR2 SQIVND come from the germline V gene (reference sequence). V was cut by 6 bases and J by 11 bases, with 13 bases left in between. The CDR3 length is 11 residues. CDR3 coding DNA: TGTGCCAGTAGACTCCCCCTGAGGGCTTTCTTT. Translation gives CASRLPLRAFF.

This sequence joins TRBV28 and TRBJ1-3; D gene uncertain. The V gene's germline CDR1 is MDHEN and CDR2 SYDVKM. Trimming took 5 bases from V and 9 from J, leaving 5 bases between them. The CDR3 sequence is 10 residues long. The CDR3 DNA reads TGTGCCAGCAGTCTATCCACCATATATTTT. Protein product: CASSLSTIYF.

This clone was seen once. The chain is built from TRBV6-5 and TRBJ1-2, with TRBD1 as a possible D gene (6 bases). Trimming pared 5 bases from V and 8 bases from J, leaving 15 bases between. The germline gives CDR1 MNHEY, CDR2 SVGAGI. The CDR3 runs to 13 residues. The CDR3 DNA reads as TGTGCCAGCAGTCCGGACAGCTTCAGCGGCTACACCTTC. Its translation: CASSPDSFSGYTF.

This clone occurred many times. This chain links TRBV9 with TRBJ1-1; a possible D gene is TRBD1 (5 bases). The CDR3 is 14 residues long. From germline, CDR1 is SGDLS and CDR2 YYNGEE. The germline V and J ends were trimmed by 2 bases and 3 bases, with 11 bases remaining between them. The CDR3 here is CASSVSGRDTEAFF. Written as DNA, the CDR3 is TGTGCCAGCAGCGTGTCAGGGCGGGACACTGAAGCTTTCTTT. Full variable domain (missing parts from reference TRBV9 and TRBJ1-1): DSGVTQTPKHLITATGQRVTLRCSPRSGDLSVYWYQQSLDQGLQFLIQYYNGEERAKGNILERFSAQQFPDLHSELNLSSLELGDSALYFCASSVSGRDTEAFFGQGTRLTVV.

This clone was found a few times. This chain joins TRBV19 and TRBJ2-6; tentatively, D is TRBD2 (5 bases). V lost 0 bases, J lost 4 bases, and 19 bases lay in between. This CDR3 has 19 residues. Germline values: CDR1 LNHDA, CDR2 SQIVND (reference sequence). DNA for the CDR3: TGTGCCAGTAGTATAGATGTCTGGGCAGGTAGCGCGGGGGCCAACGTCCTGACTTTC. Its translation: CASSIDVWAGSAGANVLTF.